This is a list of T cell receptor beta chains from one sample in a study of cytomegalovirus exposure and HLA in healthy donors. Generated by immunoSEQ multiplex PCR, the TCRdb table keeps only in-frame clones and is missing some. The table includes some 200,000 clones, more than 65% detected once. Sequenced: PBMCs. Receptor source: a young woman in good health and CMV-seropositive. Both conserved end residues are trimmed from each CDR3. A D gene is named only where the DNA matches it firmly.

cdr3_length,v_call,d_call,cdr3_aa
13,TRBV7-2,.,ASSLVTLNTGELF
11,TRBV5-1,.,ASSGGQEETQY
13,TRBV2,TRBD1,ASSEGQLDTQPQH
15,TRBV27,TRBD1,ASSFLPRQGAPYEQY
14,TRBV27,.,ASSIGTQGGESEQF
14,TRBV4-1,.,ASSQDGSASVYTQY
8,TRBV20-1,.,SALNNEQF
13,TRBV27,TRBD2,ASSLLAGVHNEQF
14,TRBV4-2,.,ASSQDSGRGRETQY
9,TRBV28,.,ASGGDQPQH
14,TRBV9,.,ASSVGASFSSYEQY
11,TRBV19,.,ATKGAMNTEAF
11,TRBV9,.,ASSVTWANEQY
12,TRBV19,.,ASRPGGSYVEQF
11,TRBV27,TRBD2,ASREREGRGQY
14,TRBV6-5,.,ASSFRSGGTTGELF
14,TRBV6-1,.,ASSEALSVSNTEAF
11,TRBV6-5,TRBD1,ASGSQGFNEQF
13,TRBV9,.,ASSVDSVRGNEQF
9,TRBV29-1,.,STFTTAGYT
10,TRBV4-2,.,ASSQGQNEQY
11,TRBV2,TRBD1,ASSRDSYTEAF
13,TRBV19,.,ASSMQGNKEETQY
12,TRBV6-1,TRBD1,ASSADRGRETQY
14,TRBV5-1,TRBD2,ASSFDLAGGYNEQF
13,TRBV2,.,ASSDTGLSNQPQH
12,TRBV30,.,AWEGVTRGSEQF
17,TRBV5-6,TRBD2,ASSFFSLGAGVISGEQY
15,TRBV18,TRBD1,ASSPRTGEVAGEKLF
9,TRBV7-2,.,ASSVVSRAF
13,TRBV27,.,ASSPPPGNTGELF
15,TRBV7-2,TRBD2,ASSSPRAGVVYNEQF
10,TRBV30,TRBD1,AWTDRNYGYT
11,TRBV6-6,.,ASSYTPQTRGT
13,TRBV28,.,ASSLGSTSGDEQY
13,TRBV6-6,.,ASSYGSGHAYEQY
11,TRBV6-1,TRBD2,ATRESGTDTQY
14,TRBV6-5,.,ASSYLRGSGANVLT
12,TRBV6-1,TRBD2,ASSRNGRNDEQF
14,TRBV27,.,ASQSPGHRSSYEQY
12,TRBV27,.,ASSLYRGSYEQY
14,TRBV7-8,TRBD1,ASSPRLRQGTDTQY
13,TRBV27,TRBD1,ASSSAGTGAYEQY
16,TRBV7-9,TRBD1,ASSAPGGLLGSTDTQY
13,TRBV6-6,TRBD1,ASSYGQGASQPQH
13,TRBV4-1,TRBD1,ASSQWTGEDYGYT
13,TRBV19,TRBD2,ASRQGGLADNEQF
10,TRBV15,.,ATSRERSGYT
12,TRBV6-5,.,ASSYRGGSHEQY
11,TRBV6-5,.,ASSAHRDYGYT
12,TRBV19,.,ASNHGGMNTEAF
11,TRBV6-1,.,ASSEAGQLGQH
13,TRBV7-8,.,ASSSREQNTGELF
13,TRBV7-6,.,ASSLGAGGNQPQH
13,TRBV6-6,.,ASSYSNEVGEKLF
10,TRBV27,TRBD1,ASRDRLGEQY